This T cell receptor (beta chain) was identified during a study of patients and donors after allogeneic stem cell transplantation (dated by TCRdb to the early 2020s). Concerning this clonotype itself: Its antigen remains undetermined. Per-base quality was not reported, and no clone a single base away is much larger than it.

The receptor library was made with RT-PCR. TCRdb records NextSeq 550 as the sequencer. TCRdb reprocessing: public reads trimmed at Q25 with fastp, clones called with MiXCR, in-frame beta chains kept. CDR3 protein sequences are deduplicated, and each keeps its most common genes and DNA. In all, the sample holds 87,000 or so distinct CDR3 sequences, and approximately 5.2% of those were seen once. Around 3% of the sample goes to the ten largest clones. Sequenced input: blood, either unsorted or a sorted T cell fraction (not recorded which). This clonotype was obtained from a human donor who was either an allogeneic HSCT recipient or a stem cell or donor lymphocyte infusion donor (not recorded which). It is not recorded whose cells these are; they may come from a transplant donor.

The DNA is TGTGCCAGCAGCCAAATGGGGAATAGCAATCAGCCCCAGCATTTT. It codes for CASSQMGNSNQPQHF. The V and J segments used are TRBV3-1 and TRBJ1-5; no D gene call is confident. The CDR3 contains 15 residues, cysteine and phenylalanine counted. Left in the record is the CDR3 DNA by itself, 45 bases read in frame from the first base. The germline V gene (reference sequence) provides CDR1 LGHDT and CDR2 YNNKEL. Deletion took 2 bases off V and 0 bases off J, with a span of 8 bases between the germline ends.